These 31 T cell receptor beta chains came from one sample sequenced in a study of blood T cell repertoires in COVID-19. Profiling relied on immunoSEQ multiplex PCR, and the TCRdb table lists in-frame clones only, not all of them. This sample has about 170,000 clones, with around four fifths found just once. Sequences were obtained from peripheral blood. The receptors here all came from a woman aged 80 or over with acute or convalescent COVID-19.

The V gene is TRBV18, the J gene TRBJ2-5; 7 nucleotides line up with TRBD1. Germline CDR1 KGHSH, CDR2 LQKENI. The CDR3 consists of 15 residues. With V trimmed by 3 bases and J by 0 bases, 4 bases remained unmatched. The CDR3 is CASSPEQGNQETQYF. The CDR3 DNA sequence: TGTGCCAGCTCACCCGAACAGGGGAACCAAGAGACCCAGTACTTC.

The rearrangement joins TRBV5-1 to TRBJ1-1; TRBD1 aligns across 9 bases. Germline V lookup: CDR1 SGHRS, CDR2 YFSETQ. The CDR3 extends over 13 amino acids. V lost 4 bases to trimming and J lost 7 bases; unmatched junction nucleotides: 5. The CDR3 spells CASSRQGEVEAFF. For the CDR3, the DNA is TGCGCCAGCAGCAGACAGGGGGAGGTTGAAGCTTTCTTT.

The gene calls are TRBV6-5 and TRBJ1-6, with a possible D match to TRBD1 (5 bases). This CDR3 has 15 residues. V was shortened by 2 bases and J by 10 bases, with 15 bases between the two germline ends. CDR1 and CDR2 (germline): MNHEY, SVGAGI. CDR3 nucleotides: TGTGCCAGCAGTTACGACTGGGACTGGGGATCACCCCTCCACTTT. Its protein is CASSYDWDWGSPLHF.

The J gene is TRBJ2-7, the V gene TRBV9; the D gene is possibly TRBD2 (6 bases). The CDR3 contains 15 residues. From germline, CDR1 is SGDLS and CDR2 YYNGEE. Trimming cost V 0 bases and J 10 bases, with 20 bases left between them. CDR3 sequence reads: CASSVDGGGQGLQYF. CDR3 nucleotide sequence: TGTGCCAGCAGCGTAGATGGGGGAGGTCAAGGTTTACAGTACTTC.

The V gene is TRBV7-2, the J gene TRBJ1-5; D not certain. The CDR3 runs to 17 residues. Germline V CDR1 and CDR2: SGHTA, FQGNSA. V dropped 5 bases and J dropped 2 bases, with 19 bases sitting between them. CDR3 residues: CASSTRDAGPGNQPQHF. CDR3 coding DNA: TGTGCCAGCAGCACAAGAGATGCGGGCCCAGGCAATCAGCCCCAGCATTTT.

The chain employs TRBV27 and TRBJ2-2, with 9 bases matching TRBD2. CDR1 and CDR2 from the germline V gene are MNHEY and SMNVEV (reference sequence). The junction had 15 bases not matched to a gene; V was cut back by 8 bases and J by 5 bases. This CDR3 is built from 17 residues. The CDR3 bases are TGTGCCAGCGGGGGCGCAGTGGCTAGCGGGAAAACCGGGGAGCTGTTTTTT. It yields the protein CASGGAVASGKTGELFF.

The chain joins TRBV5-1 to TRBJ2-3; no clear D gene. Per germline, CDR1 SGHRS and CDR2 YFSETQ. The CDR3 spans 12 residues. Trimming removed 0 bases at V and 6 bases at J, with 5 bases between. The CDR3 loop is CASSLVFDTQYF. The CDR3 DNA sequence: TGCGCCAGCAGCTTGGTCTTCGATACGCAGTATTTT.

This chain connects TRBV5-1 to TRBJ2-5; TRBD1 aligns across 7 bases. CDR3 length: 14 residues. V dropped 4 bases and J dropped 2; count of bases not matched to a gene: 5. Germline V gene lookup returns CDR1 SGHRS and CDR2 YFSETQ. For the CDR3, the DNA is TGCGCCAGCAGCCCACAGACAGGGCAAGAGACCCAGTACTTC. Its translation: CASSPQTGQETQYF.

The rearrangement uses TRBV10-3 and TRBJ1-1, with D maybe TRBD1 (5 bases). CDR3 length: 13 residues. Germline V gene lookup returns CDR1 ENHRY and CDR2 SYGVKD. The ends were cut back, 4 bases at V and 3 bases at J, with 9 bases in the middle. The CDR3 loop is CAISGREDTEAFF. The DNA of the CDR3 is TGTGCCATCAGTGGCAGGGAGGACACTGAAGCTTTCTTT.

This clone showed up just once. V usage is TRBV28 and J usage is TRBJ1-3, with 8 nucleotides matching TRBD1. CDR1 and CDR2 (germline): MDHEN, SYDVKM. The V segment lost 8 bases and the J segment 4 bases; nucleotides outside the gene matches: 7. The CDR3 length is 14 residues. CDR3 region: CASGDRSAGNTIYF. The CDR3 coding sequence is TGTGCCAGCGGGGACAGGAGCGCCGGAAACACCATATATTTT.

This clone occurred once. V and J are TRBV27 and TRBJ2-7; 11 positions match TRBD2. V was pared by 5 bases and J by 2 bases, with 2 bases of the junction left unmatched. Germline loops: CDR1 MNHEY, CDR2 SMNVEV (reference sequence). The CDR3 runs 14 residues. The CDR3 here is CASSPGLAAYEQYF. For the CDR3, the DNA is TGTGCCAGCAGTCCGGGACTAGCGGCCTACGAGCAGTACTTC.

The chain combines TRBV7-9 with TRBJ1-2, with 9 bases that match TRBD1. The V segment lost 8 bases and the J segment 3 bases; nucleotides outside the gene matches: 7. The CDR3 spans 14 residues. In germline, CDR1 is SEHNR, CDR2 FQNEAQ (reference sequence). The CDR3 sequence is CASVQGQGDYGYTF. DNA of the CDR3: TGTGCCAGCGTACAGGGACAGGGCGACTATGGCTACACCTTC.

The rearrangement joins TRBV7-9 to TRBJ1-1, with 8 bases fitting TRBD1. Germline-derived CDR1 and CDR2 are SEHNR and FQNEAQ (reference sequence). V lost 6 bases and J lost 5; bases outside the gene matches: 5. The length of the CDR3 is 13 residues. CDR3 sequence reads: CASSSGGQTEAFF. CDR3 nucleotide sequence: TGTGCCAGCAGTTCAGGGGGCCAAACTGAAGCTTTCTTT. Full variable domain (remainder filled in from reference TRBV7-9 and TRBJ1-1): DTGVSQNPRHKITKRGQNVTFRCDPISEHNRLYWYRQTLGQGPEFLTYFQNEAQLEKSRLLSDRFSAERPKGSFSTLEIQRTEQGDSAMYLCASSSGGQTEAFFGQGTRLTVV.

This chain joins TRBV20-1 and TRBJ2-1; no reliable D call. V was pared by 3 bases and J by 0 bases, with 12 bases between. The CDR3 is made up of 15 amino acids. CDR1 and CDR2 (germline): DFQATT, SNEGSKA (reference sequence). The CDR3 loop is CSASGGLSSYNEQFF. The CDR3 nucleotides are TGCAGTGCTAGTGGCGGTCTGAGCTCCTACAATGAGCAGTTCTTC.

V usage is TRBV3-1 (or the pseudogene TRBV3-2) and J usage is TRBJ1-4, with D tentatively TRBD1 (5 bases). CDR1 is LGHDT, CDR2 YNNKEL, per germline (reference sequence). Trimming stripped 4 bases from V and 5 bases from J, with 14 bases between. There are 15 residues in the CDR3. CDR3 nucleotide sequence: TGTGCCAGCAGCCCCCCAACAGGAGTAAATGAAAAACTGTTTTTT. This translates into CASSPPTGVNEKLFF.

The gene calls are TRBV13 and TRBJ2-2; 10 bases fit TRBD1. The trim removed 5 bases at V and 3 bases at J, leaving 6 bases unmatched. Germline CDR1 reads PRHDT; CDR2 reads FYEKMQ (reference sequence). This CDR3 is built from 16 residues. The CDR3 DNA follows: TGTGCCAGCAGCGGCCGGGACAGGGGTTACACCGGGGAGCTGTTTTTT. As protein: CASSGRDRGYTGELFF. Based on the CDR3 plus reference TRBV13 and TRBJ2-2, the full variable domain is AAGVIQSPRHLIKEKRETATLKCYPIPRHDTVYWYQQGPGQDPQFLISFYEKMQSDKGSIPDRFSAQQFSDYHSELNMSSLELGDSALYFCASSGRDRGYTGELFFGEGSRLTVL.

In its sample, this clone was seen once. This sequence joins TRBV15 and TRBJ2-7, with TRBD2 matching 8 bases. V shed 4 bases and J 1 base; nucleotides not matched to a gene: 3. The V gene's germline CDR1 is LNHNV and CDR2 YYDKDF (reference sequence). The CDR3 consists of 14 residues. The DNA for the CDR3 is TGTGCCACCAGCACCTCTAGCGGGTCCTACGAGCAGTACTTC. It is translated as CATSTSSGSYEQYF.

The chain couples TRBV7-7 to TRBJ2-1; 12 positions agree with TRBD2. CDR1 SSHAT and CDR2 FNYEAQ come from the germline V gene (reference sequence). The CDR3 has 15 residues. V was pared by 5 bases and J by 9 bases, with 8 bases of the junction left unmatched. CDR3 loop: CASSITSGRFAEQFF. The CDR3 nucleotides are TGTGCCAGCAGCATTACTAGCGGGAGGTTTGCTGAGCAGTTCTTC.

The chain carries TRBV5-1 and TRBJ1-1; no clear D gene. This CDR3 region has 17 residues. V lost 5 bases and J lost 1, with 21 bases in between. Germline V gene sequence: CDR1 SGHRS, CDR2 YFSETQ. The CDR3 region is CASSHQRGTKGNTEAFF. Here the CDR3 DNA reads TGCGCCAGCAGTCACCAACGGGGAACAAAAGGGAACACTGAAGCTTTCTTT.

J is TRBJ2-3 and V is TRBV29-1; D is undetermined. The CDR3 consists of 13 residues. Germline V gene data show CDR1 as SQVTM and CDR2 as ANQGSEA. Deletions cut 0 bases from V and 6 bases from J, with 10 bases between. The CDR3 nucleotides read TGCAGCGTTGAAGATTCCAGTTACGATACGCAGTATTTT. Its protein is CSVEDSSYDTQYF.

The chain uses TRBV28 and TRBJ1-2; D remains unclear. The germline V gene has CDR1 MDHEN and CDR2 SYDVKM. Deletions cut 4 bases from V and 8 bases from J, with 17 bases between. CDR3 length: 14 amino acids. DNA of the CDR3: TGTGCCAGCAGTTGGGCCGCTCCTTCATCGGGCTACACCTTC. As protein: CASSWAAPSSGYTF.

This chain links TRBV5-1 with TRBJ2-7; TRBD1 matches 9 bases. The trim removed 2 bases at V and 3 bases at J, leaving 6 bases unmatched. The CDR3 loop spans 15 amino acids. Looked up from germline, CDR1 is SGHRS and CDR2 is YFSETQ. In DNA form, the CDR3 reads TGCGCCAGCAGCTTTGACTACAGGGGGCACTACGAGCAGTACTTC. Translation gives CASSFDYRGHYEQYF.

The chain uses TRBV7-2 and TRBJ1-3; 9 positions agree with TRBD1. The CDR3 sequence is 14 residues long. V lost 5 bases, J lost 2 bases, and 1 base stayed unmatched. The V gene's germline CDR1 is SGHTA and CDR2 FQGNSA. In nucleotides, the CDR3 is TGTGCCAGCAGCCGGACAGGGGCTGGAAACACCATATATTTT. This sequence encodes CASSRTGAGNTIYF.

The CDR3 nucleotides are TGTGCCAGCAGCGGGCGGACTAGCGGGACCACAGATACGCAGTATTTT. It is translated as CASSGRTSGTTDTQYF. The chain joins TRBV11-2 to TRBJ2-3, with TRBD2 identical over 12 bases. With 5 bases clipped from V and 2 bases from J, the junction kept 5 bases outside the gene matches. Germline loops: CDR1 SGHAT, CDR2 FQNNGV. CDR3 length: 16 residues.

The V call is TRBV11-2, the J call TRBJ1-1; maybe TRBD1 (5 bases). The V end was cut by 5 bases, the J end by 4 bases, with 11 bases between. The CDR3 loop spans 13 amino acids. Germline values: CDR1 SGHAT, CDR2 FQNNGV. CDR3 protein: CASSQGWGTEAFF. The CDR3 DNA reads TGTGCCAGCAGCCAGGGATGGGGCACTGAAGCTTTCTTT.

V usage is TRBV9 and J usage is TRBJ2-7, with 8 bases identical to TRBD2. The germline gives CDR1 SGDLS, CDR2 YYNGEE. The junction had 21 bases not matched to a gene; V was cut back by 4 bases and J by 9 bases. The CDR3 contains 17 residues. This chain's CDR3 is CASSSREGDMSYERQYF. The CDR3 DNA reads as TGTGCCAGCAGCTCACGGGAGGGGGACATGTCCTACGAGAGGCAGTACTTC.

V gene TRBV24-1 combines with J gene TRBJ2-2; weak D call: TRBD1 (7 bases). The CDR3 totals 16 residues. V was shortened by 4 bases and J by 4 bases, with 15 bases between the two germline ends. Germline values: CDR1 KGHDR, CDR2 SFDVKD. The CDR3 spells CATSDQRQGGTGELFF. The CDR3 coding sequence is TGTGCCACCAGTGACCAACGACAGGGAGGCACCGGGGAGCTGTTTTTT.

This chain uses TRBV25-1 with TRBJ2-3; D uncertain. Germline V CDR1 and CDR2: MGHDK, SYGVNS. V was cut by 4 bases and J by 10 bases, with 12 bases left in between. The CDR3 has 12 amino acids. Here the CDR3 DNA reads TGTGCCAGCAGTGGCCTCAGGCTTCCGCAGTATTTT. The encoded protein is CASSGLRLPQYF.

V is TRBV25-1 and J is TRBJ2-2; TRBD2 might be the D (6 bases). The CDR3 contains 14 residues. The germline V gene has CDR1 MGHDK and CDR2 SYGVNS. Trimming took off 1 base at V and 6 bases at J, with 9 bases between the two ends. CDR3 nucleotide sequence: TGTGCCAGCAGTGAATGGACGGGAGCCGGGGAGCTGTTTTTT. Translation gives CASSEWTGAGELFF.

V and J are TRBV11-2 and TRBJ2-2; D might be TRBD1 (6 bases). Trimming took off 5 bases at V and 1 base at J, with 17 bases between the two ends. CDR1 is SGHAT and CDR2 is FQNNGV in the germline V gene. CDR3 length: 17 amino acids. CDR3 region: CASSTQTPGQNTGELFF. The CDR3 DNA reads as TGTGCCAGCAGCACACAAACGCCGGGACAGAACACCGGGGAGCTGTTTTTT.

About this clone: One end of the junction varies from germline; a read error may be responsible. The chain combines TRBV27 with TRBJ2-7; 9 bases match TRBD1. This CDR3 comprises 18 residues. Per the germline V gene, CDR1 is MNHEY and CDR2 is SMNVEV (reference sequence). The CDR3 nucleotides read TGTGCCAGCAGTCTATCGGGGACAGGGCGGACCAGCTCCTACGAGCAGTACTTC. This codes for CASSLSGTGRTSSYEQYF.